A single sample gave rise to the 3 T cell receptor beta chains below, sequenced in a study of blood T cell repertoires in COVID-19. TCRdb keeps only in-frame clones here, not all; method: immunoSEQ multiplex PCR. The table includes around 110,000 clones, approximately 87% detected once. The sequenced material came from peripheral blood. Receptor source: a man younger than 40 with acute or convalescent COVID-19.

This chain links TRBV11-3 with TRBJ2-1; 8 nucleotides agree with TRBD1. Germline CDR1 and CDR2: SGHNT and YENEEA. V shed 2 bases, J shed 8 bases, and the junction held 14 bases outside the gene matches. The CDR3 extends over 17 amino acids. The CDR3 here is CASSLRQGASSGHEQFF. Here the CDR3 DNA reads TGTGCCAGCAGCTTAAGGCAGGGGGCGAGTTCAGGCCATGAGCAGTTCTTC.

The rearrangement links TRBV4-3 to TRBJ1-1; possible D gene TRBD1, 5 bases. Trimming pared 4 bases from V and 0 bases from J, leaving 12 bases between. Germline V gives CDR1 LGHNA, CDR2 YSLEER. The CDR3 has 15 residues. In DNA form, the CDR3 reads TGCGCCAGCAGCCGGTCGGGACTCATGAACACTGAAGCTTTCTTT. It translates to CASSRSGLMNTEAFF.

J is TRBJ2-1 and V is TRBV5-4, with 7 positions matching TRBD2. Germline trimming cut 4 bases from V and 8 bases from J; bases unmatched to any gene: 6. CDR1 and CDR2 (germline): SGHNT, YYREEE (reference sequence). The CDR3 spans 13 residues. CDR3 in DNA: TGTGCCAGCAGCCCACCTAGCGGCTATGAGCAGTTCTTC. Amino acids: CASSPPSGYEQFF.